The clone carrying this TCR beta chain occurred a few times. Its antigen remains unidentified. This record comes from a study of blood T cells in healthy people across ages. Study conclusions and caveats: A roughly linear age-dependent decrease characterized TCR beta diversity per million T cells.

This CDR3 region has 13 residues. Germline V CDR1 and CDR2: MNHEY, SVGAGI. V lost 5 bases and J lost 7, with 12 bases in between. Extractions gave at least 5 micrograms of total RNA per sample. The authors ran a second PCR of about 6 to 11 cycles using a sample-barcoded 5' primer and a J-beta primer mix. TCRdb reprocessed the 5' RACE reads via MiXCR and lists one record per CDR3 protein. The sample carries about 800,000 distinct CDR3 sequences, around a quarter recorded once. This same sample was also taken into another study, of T cells of mothers and their children. That paper states: A slight, non-significant increase in overlap was found for related mother-child pairs relative to unrelated pairs.

The V call is TRBV6-5, the J call TRBJ2-1, with D perhaps TRBD1 (7 bases). The sample consisted of blood. This clonotype originated in a boy younger than 18 in good health. CDR3 region: CASSEQGRNEQFF. CDR3 nucleotides: TGTGCCAGCAGTGAACAGGGGAGGAATGAGCAGTTCTTC.